The rows below give T cell receptor beta chains drawn from one sample of a study of T cells in Graves' hyperthyroidism and ophthalmopathy. TCRdb fed the multiplex PCR reads into MiXCR, producing one record per CDR3 protein. In the table there are fewer than 550,000 distinct CDR3 sequences, around 22% of which are singletons. Sequences were obtained from blood. The receptors come from a woman aged 25 to 39 with Graves' ophthalmopathy. Both conserved end residues are part of each CDR3. Fields, in order: J gene, clone size, V gene, D gene, CDR3 DNA, CDR3 protein. D genes are given only for firm matches. The size of a clone is reported for some rows only, either as once, few or many, or as a class for expanded clones.

>TRBJ1-6|.|TRBV2|.
TGTGCCAGCAGTGAACACAGGGATGCACCCCTCCACTTT
CASSEHRDAPLHF
>TRBJ2-7|many|TRBV12-3/TRBV12-4|.
TGTGCCAGCAGCCGACAGTTTTACGAGCAGTACTTC
CASSRQFYEQYF
>TRBJ2-4|.|TRBV28|.
TGTGCCAGCAGTCCCAGTTTAGCCAAAAACATTCAGTACTTC
CASSPSLAKNIQYF
>TRBJ2-7|.|TRBV6-1|.
TGTGCCATTGAGCCTCAGGTCCTGGGTGACGAGCAGTACTTC
CAIEPQVLGDEQYF
>TRBJ2-7|.|TRBV6-5|TRBD1
TGTGCCAGCAGTTACCAGGGGGCAGACTACGAGCAGTACTTC
CASSYQGADYEQYF
>TRBJ1-5|.|TRBV10-3|TRBD1
TGTGCCATCAGTGAGCGGACAGGGGATCACCAGCCCCAGCATTTT
CAISERTGDHQPQHF
>TRBJ1-2|many|TRBV5-1|.
TGCGCCAGCAGCTTGACGGCCCTCCAAGCCTATGGCTACACCTTC
CASSLTALQAYGYTF
>TRBJ1-1|few|TRBV27|.
TGTGCCAGCATCAATGGGGACATGAACACTGAAGCTTTCTTT
CASINGDMNTEAFF
>TRBJ1-1|many|TRBV2|TRBD1
TGTGCCAGCAGTACGGGACAGGGGGCGTCTTTCTTT
CASSTGQGASFF
>TRBJ2-5|many|TRBV7-2|.
TGTGCCACCTCAGACGGGTCTAGGGAGACCCAGTACTTC
CATSDGSRETQYF
>TRBJ2-7|.|TRBV3-1|.
TGTGCCAGCAGCCAATACCAATCAGGGACAAACGAGCAGTACTTC
CASSQYQSGTNEQYF
>TRBJ2-7|.|TRBV20-1|TRBD1
TGCAGCGTTCCACAGGGGGGCTTCACCTACGAGCAGTACTTC
CSVPQGGFTYEQYF
>TRBJ2-7|few|TRBV19|.
TGTGCCAGTAGTATGGCGGGGGCCTCCTACGAGCAGTACTTC
CASSMAGASYEQYF
>TRBJ2-4|.|TRBV4-1|TRBD1
TGCGCCAGCAGCCAGCCGGACAGGGCAAACATTCAGTACTTC
CASSQPDRANIQYF
>TRBJ2-7|many|TRBV27|TRBD2
TGTGCCAGCAGTTTAACGGCTAGCGGGGGGAAGTACTTC
CASSLTASGGKYF
>TRBJ2-7|many|TRBV2|TRBD1
TGTGCCAGCAGATCCGCAGGGGGAGCGCACGACGAGCAGTACTTC
CASRSAGGAHDEQYF
>TRBJ2-7|many|TRBV5-1|.
TGTGCCAGCAGCTTAGTCACAGGCTCGTACGAGCAGTACTTC
CASSLVTGSYEQYF
>TRBJ1-2|.|TRBV6-5|.
TGTGCCAGCAGTTATGTAAGGGGCGGATATGGCTACACCTTC
CASSYVRGGYGYTF
>TRBJ2-6|many|TRBV20-1|.
TGCAGTGCTATTACAGGGTTTGGGGCCAACGTCCTGACTTTC
CSAITGFGANVLTF
>TRBJ2-5|few|TRBV7-2|.
TGTGCCAGCAGCCAAGACGGCGGGGGCGAGACCCAGTACTTC
CASSQDGGGETQYF
>TRBJ1-1|many|TRBV6-5|.
TGTGCCAGCAGTTATCACGGGGGACTGAACACTGAAGCTTTCTTT
CASSYHGGLNTEAFF
>TRBJ2-5|.|TRBV7-2|.
TGTGCCAGCAGCGAAACGGGGACCCAAGAGACCCAGTACTTC
CASSETGTQETQYF
>TRBJ2-5|.|TRBV12-3/TRBV12-4|.
TGTGCCAGCAGTTATTGGCAACAAGAGACCCAGTACTTC
CASSYWQQETQYF
>TRBJ1-1|few|TRBV10-3|.
TGTGCCATCAGTGACCCCGGTAACTACTTGGGAGCTTTCTTT
CAISDPGNYLGAFF
>TRBJ1-5|.|TRBV19|.
TGTGCCAGTAGAGACTTCCAATACGGCAGCAATCAGCCCCAGCATTTT
CASRDFQYGSNQPQHF
>TRBJ2-5|once|TRBV27|.
TGTGCCAGCGGGGTGGGCGGTTGGCCCCCAGAGACCCAGTACTTC
CASGVGGWPPETQYF
>TRBJ1-2|many|TRBV12-3/TRBV12-4|.
TGTGCCAGCAGTTTAATCACACTCTATGGCTACACCTTC
CASSLITLYGYTF
>TRBJ1-2|.|TRBV7-3|.
TGTGCCAGCAGCCAAACGGGGAGAGGGGGCTACACCTTC
CASSQTGRGGYTF
>TRBJ1-2|many|TRBV12-3/TRBV12-4|.
TGTGCCAGCAGTTTACGTACAGGGCTCGGCTACACCTTC
CASSLRTGLGYTF
>TRBJ2-7|many|TRBV7-2|TRBD2
TGTGCCAGCAGCCAGCACTTAGACGAGGGACTAGCGGTCTACGAGCAGTACTTC
CASSQHLDEGLAVYEQYF
>TRBJ2-7|.|TRBV20-1|.
TGCAGTGCTAGGATTAGTGTGGGAGGCGAGCAGTACTTC
CSARISVGGEQYF
>TRBJ1-2|many|TRBV20-1|.
TGCAGTGCTAGAGTCCCGACAGCCTATGGCTACACCTTC
CSARVPTAYGYTF
>TRBJ1-1|.|TRBV27|.
TGTGCCAGCAGTACCTACCGCTACACTGAAGCTTTCTTT
CASSTYRYTEAFF
>TRBJ1-2|many|TRBV28|.
TGTGCCAGTCAAAGGGGGAATGGCTACACCTTC
CASQRGNGYTF
>TRBJ2-5|.|TRBV7-9|.
TGTGCCAGCAGCTTATTCAGAGAAGAGACCAAGTACTTC
CASSLFREETKYF
>TRBJ2-7|many|TRBV6-4|.
TGTGCCAGGCCCATATTTGGTAGTTACGACTACGAGCAGTACTTC
CARPIFGSYDYEQYF
>TRBJ2-7|few|TRBV4-2|TRBD1
TGTGCCAGCAGCCAGGGACAGGGGGCGTCGTCCTACGAGCAGTACTTC
CASSQGQGASSYEQYF
>TRBJ2-7|.|TRBV5-1|TRBD1
TGCGCCAGCAGCTCATATTCTTACCGGGACAGGGGCAACGAGCAGTACTTC
CASSSYSYRDRGNEQYF
>TRBJ2-7|.|TRBV6-5|.
TGTGCCAGCAGTTACCCACGGGAGTCCTACGAGCAGTACTTC
CASSYPRESYEQYF
>TRBJ1-5|few|TRBV6-1|.
TGTGCCAGCAGTGAACGTCAGTCTGGGACGGGCAATCAGCCCCAGCATTTT
CASSERQSGTGNQPQHF
>TRBJ2-5|many|TRBV6-2/TRBV6-3|.
TGTGCCAGCAGTGGGAGTGCAGGGATCAGGAAGACCCAGTACTTC
CASSGSAGIRKTQYF
>TRBJ1-1|many|TRBV19|.
TGTGCCAGTAGTATATTTTCGTACGCTGAAGCTTTCTTT
CASSIFSYAEAFF
>TRBJ1-1|many|TRBV4-1|.
TGCGCCAGCAGCCAAGATTCAGTAGGCCTCTGGAACACTGAAGCTTTCTTT
CASSQDSVGLWNTEAFF
>TRBJ1-4|few|TRBV28|TRBD1
TGTGCCAGCAGTTTGTTTTTCGACAGGGGCAATGAAAAACTGTTTTTT
CASSLFFDRGNEKLFF
>TRBJ1-2|many|TRBV7-2|.
TGTGCCAGCAGCTTCGGGGCGCGGGCAGATGGCTACACCTTC
CASSFGARADGYTF
>TRBJ2-7|few|TRBV12-3/TRBV12-4|.
TGTGCCAGCAGTTTAGGAGACCTAGACCCTAAATACGAGCAGTACTTC
CASSLGDLDPKYEQYF
>TRBJ2-2|few|TRBV19|.
TGTGCCAGTAGTGCAACCCGCGAGTCCGGGGAGCTGTTTTTT
CASSATRESGELFF
>TRBJ2-5|many|TRBV6-2/TRBV6-3|TRBD1
TGTGCCAGCAGTTACCAGGGGGCGGGGAAGACCCAGTACTTC
CASSYQGAGKTQYF
>TRBJ1-2|many|TRBV29-1|TRBD1
TGCAGCGTTGCCCCCGGGACAGGGGGTGCGAGGGGCTACACCTTC
CSVAPGTGGARGYTF
>TRBJ2-7|many|TRBV18|TRBD2
TGTGCCAGCTCACCTACTAGCGGGGGGCTGTACGAGCAGTACTTC
CASSPTSGGLYEQYF
>TRBJ2-5|many|TRBV7-2|.
TGTGCCAGCAGCTTGCACCCTGGAGAGACCCAGTACTTC
CASSLHPGETQYF
>TRBJ1-2|many|TRBV4-2|TRBD1
TGTGCCAGCAGCCAAGATCCGGGACAGGAGTACTATGGCTACACCTTC
CASSQDPGQEYYGYTF
>TRBJ1-5|many|TRBV12-3/TRBV12-4|.
TGTGCCAGCAGTTTAGAGTGGGACACCAATCAGCCCCAGCATTTT
CASSLEWDTNQPQHF
>TRBJ1-1|many|TRBV12-3/TRBV12-4|.
TGTGCCAGCAGTTTATCTCAGGAAGCTTTCTTT
CASSLSQEAFF